What follows describes a single TCR beta chain. The record originates from a study of shared clonotypes between healthy human individuals. Study details: Per-donor plates numbered three CD4 naive, three CD4 memory, two CD8 naive and one CD8 memory.

Trimming shortened V by 10 bases and J by 1 base, and 13 bases separated the two germline ends. The CDR3 is made up of 13 amino acids. Germline CDR1 is MNHNS and CDR2 is SASEGT. Every subset's genomic DNA went evenly onto several immunoSEQ plates. Assay: immunoSEQ multiplex PCR; the TCRdb copy retains only in-frame clones and omits some. The sample yields 180,000 or so clones, about 93% seen once. Healthy HIV-negative adults without recent acute infections or vaccinations served as donors. Sequencing was performed on naive CD4+ T cells sorted from blood. Subset denoted: CD45RA+ positively selected. The sequence was obtained from a woman aged 30 to 39 in good health. The chain couples TRBV6-1 to TRBJ1-1, with a tentative D call TRBD1 (5 bases). In DNA, the CDR3 is TGTGCCAACTCGCTAGGGGAGAACACTGAAGCTTTCTTT. Residues: CANSLGENTEAFF.